These T cell receptor beta chains were read from a single sample in a study of blood T cell repertoires in COVID-19. Measured with immunoSEQ multiplex PCR; TCRdb has only the in-frame clones, and not every one. The sample includes over 75,000 clones, around 82% seen only once; the top ten take approximately 8.2%. Sequencing input: peripheral blood. The receptors derive from a man in his forties or fifties who had recovered from COVID-19. Each CDR3 is given with its conserved first and last residue. The order of the fields is J gene, clone size, D gene, V gene, CDR3 protein, CDR3 DNA. The D gene is left open where the match is weak. Clone size is not always given. Where it is, it says once, few, many or a class for expanded clones.

>TRBJ1-4|.|TRBD1|TRBV27
CASSLVRGQGTNEKLFF
TGTGCCAGCAGTTTGGTGAGGGGGCAAGGGACTAATGAAAAACTGTTTTTT
>TRBJ2-7|.|TRBD1|TRBV3-1/TRBV3-2
CASSPTGTGRWEQYF
TGTGCCAGCAGCCCCACCGGGACAGGGAGGTGGGAGCAGTACTTC
>TRBJ2-1|.|TRBD1|TRBV24-1
CATSAATGQIYNEQFF
TGTGCCACCAGTGCCGCCACGGGACAGATCTACAATGAGCAGTTCTTC
>TRBJ2-7|.|.|TRBV6-4
CASSALAGNEQYF
TGTGCCAGCAGTGCTCTGGCTGGCAACGAGCAGTACTTC
>TRBJ1-6|.|.|TRBV7-6
CASSLRGVDNSPLHF
TGTGCCAGCAGCTTACGCGGGGTAGATAATTCACCCCTCCACTTT
>TRBJ2-5|.|TRBD1|TRBV15
CATSLPGQEETQYF
TGTGCCACCAGCTTACCGGGACAGGAAGAGACCCAGTACTTC
>TRBJ1-4|.|.|TRBV19
CASSPSSDEKLFF
TGTGCCAGTAGCCCAAGTAGTGATGAAAAACTGTTTTTT
>TRBJ2-4|.|TRBD1|TRBV6-1
CASSSGQEAKNIQYF
TGTGCCAGCAGTTCGGGACAGGAAGCCAAAAACATTCAGTACTTC
>TRBJ1-5|.|TRBD1|TRBV6-2/TRBV6-3
CASRYRDSYSNQPQHF
TGTGCCAGCAGATACCGGGACAGCTATAGCAATCAGCCCCAGCATTTT
>TRBJ1-2|.|.|TRBV4-2
CASSQEAKAANYGYTF
TGTGCCAGCAGCCAAGAGGCTAAAGCGGCTAACTATGGCTACACCTTC
>TRBJ1-2|.|.|TRBV12-1
CASSWDREANYGYTF
TGTGCCAGCAGCTGGGACAGGGAGGCTAACTATGGCTACACCTTC
>TRBJ1-1|.|.|TRBV5-1
CASSWGGHTEAFF
TGCGCCAGCAGCTGGGGAGGGCACACTGAAGCTTTCTTT
>TRBJ1-1|.|.|TRBV6-5
CASSLTAMNTEAFF
TGTGCCAGCAGCTTAACAGCTATGAACACTGAAGCTTTCTTT
>TRBJ1-3|.|TRBD1|TRBV27
CASSPQGARRAGNTIYF
TGTGCCAGCAGCCCACAGGGGGCTCGGAGGGCTGGAAACACCATATATTTT
>TRBJ2-3|.|.|TRBV19
CASSTGMTNTQYF
TGTGCCAGCTCGACAGGAATGACGAATACGCAGTATTTT
>TRBJ2-2|.|TRBD1|TRBV6-5
CASRQGDTGELFF
TGTGCCAGCAGACAGGGGGACACCGGGGAGCTGTTTTTT
>TRBJ1-1|few|.|TRBV7-8
CASSQATQTNTEAFF
TGTGCCAGCAGCCAGGCGACACAAACGAACACTGAAGCTTTCTTT
>TRBJ2-2|few|.|TRBV12-5
CASGLNLGELFF
TGTGCTAGTGGTTTGAATCTCGGGGAGCTGTTTTTT
>TRBJ1-1|.|.|TRBV5-6
CASSLDRTEAFF
TGTGCCAGCAGCTTGGACCGGACTGAAGCTTTCTTT
>TRBJ2-7|.|.|TRBV27
CASSLLDSSYEQYF
TGTGCCAGCAGTCTTTTGGACAGCTCCTACGAGCAGTACTTC
>TRBJ2-2|.|.|TRBV7-9
CASSPRRGLYRPGELFF
TGTGCCAGCAGCCCGCGACGGGGGTTGTATAGACCCGGGGAGCTGTTTTTT
>TRBJ2-5|.|TRBD2|TRBV9
CASSAGTRSQETQYF
TGTGCCAGCAGCGCCGGGACTAGATCTCAAGAGACCCAGTACTTC
>TRBJ2-7|few|TRBD1|TRBV5-8
CASSSTGQGRSYEQYF
TGTGCCAGCAGCTCAACGGGACAGGGAAGATCCTACGAGCAGTACTTC
>TRBJ2-2|.|.|TRBV7-9
CASSLGPLNTGELFF
TGTGCCAGCAGCTTAGGGCCTCTGAACACCGGGGAGCTGTTTTTT
>TRBJ2-3|.|.|TRBV9
CASSAAATDTQYF
TGTGCCAGCAGCGCCGCCGCGACAGATACGCAGTATTTT
>TRBJ1-2|few|TRBD1|TRBV2
CASSSQGTQGYTF
TGTGCCAGCAGTTCACAGGGGACTCAAGGCTACACCTTC
>TRBJ2-7|few|.|TRBV19
CASSIGGALDEQYF
TGTGCCAGTAGTATCGGGGGAGCTTTGGACGAGCAGTACTTC
>TRBJ1-6|.|TRBD1|TRBV7-8
CASSPRQGRHNSPLHF
TGTGCCAGCAGCCCGCGACAGGGCAGACATAATTCACCCCTCCACTTT
>TRBJ2-2|.|.|TRBV5-6
CASSDTGDTGELFF
TGTGCCAGCAGCGATACAGGAGACACCGGGGAGCTGTTTTTT
>TRBJ1-1|.|.|TRBV7-2
CASSLAQAAEAFF
TGTGCCAGCAGCTTAGCGCAGGCAGCTGAAGCTTTCTTT
>TRBJ1-2|.|.|TRBV10-3
CAIRGGTTAYGYTF
TGTGCCATCAGGGGGGGGACCACCGCCTATGGCTACACCTTC
>TRBJ2-1|.|.|TRBV18
CASSPRGYNEQFF
TGTGCCAGCTCACCAAGGGGGTACAATGAGCAGTTCTTC
>TRBJ2-1|.|TRBD2|TRBV23-1
CASKPQRKRTSGRKNNEQFF
TGCGCCAGCAAGCCCCAAAGAAAAAGGACTAGCGGGAGGAAGAACAATGAGCAGTTCTTC
>TRBJ2-1|few|.|TRBV29-1
CSVEEGSGPLF
TGCAGCGTTGAAGAAGGATCAGGGCCGCTCTTC
>TRBJ2-7|.|.|TRBV11-3
CASSLVNSEQYF
TGTGCCAGCAGCTTAGTAAATTCCGAGCAGTACTTC
>TRBJ1-2|.|.|TRBV10-2
CASSESLRGMSGYTF
TGCGCCAGCAGTGAGTCACTAAGGGGTATGAGCGGCTACACCTTC
>TRBJ1-1|few|.|TRBV19
CASSAYTENTEAFF
TGTGCCAGTAGTGCCTATACAGAGAACACTGAAGCTTTCTTT
>TRBJ1-2|once|TRBD1|TRBV5-5
CASSLTDDRGYGYTF
TGTGCCAGCAGCTTGACCGACGACAGGGGCTATGGCTACACCTTC
>TRBJ1-5|once|.|TRBV28
CASSSLPSGAGRNQPQHF
TGTGCCAGCAGTTCCCTCCCCTCTGGCGCGGGGAGGAATCAGCCCCAGCATTTT
>TRBJ2-3|few|.|TRBV7-2
CASSLMGGTDTQYF
TGTGCCAGCAGCTTGATGGGAGGAACAGATACGCAGTATTTT
>TRBJ2-7|.|TRBD1|TRBV28
CASSLTGTGNDYEQYF
TGTGCCAGCAGTTTAACCGGGACAGGGAATGACTACGAGCAGTACTTC
>TRBJ1-6|few|.|TRBV5-1
CASSLLGGSPLHF
TGCGCCAGCAGCTTGTTAGGGGGTTCACCCCTCCACTTT
>TRBJ1-6|.|TRBD1|TRBV14
CASSQAPGGLGNSPLHF
TGTGCCAGCAGCCAAGCCCCAGGGGGATTGGGTAATTCACCCCTCCACTTT
>TRBJ2-1|.|.|TRBV3-1/TRBV3-2
CASSQDVGRRRVLEQFF
TGTGCCAGCAGCCAAGATGTAGGGCGGAGGCGGGTCCTGGAGCAGTTCTTC
>TRBJ1-1|.|.|TRBV12-3/TRBV12-4
CASSFGGAEAFF
TGTGCCAGCAGTTTTGGGGGCGCTGAAGCTTTCTTT
>TRBJ2-7|.|TRBD2|TRBV4-1
CASSPGRGSGREPYEQYF
TGCGCCAGCAGCCCCGGACGGGGGAGTGGGAGGGAGCCCTACGAGCAGTACTTC